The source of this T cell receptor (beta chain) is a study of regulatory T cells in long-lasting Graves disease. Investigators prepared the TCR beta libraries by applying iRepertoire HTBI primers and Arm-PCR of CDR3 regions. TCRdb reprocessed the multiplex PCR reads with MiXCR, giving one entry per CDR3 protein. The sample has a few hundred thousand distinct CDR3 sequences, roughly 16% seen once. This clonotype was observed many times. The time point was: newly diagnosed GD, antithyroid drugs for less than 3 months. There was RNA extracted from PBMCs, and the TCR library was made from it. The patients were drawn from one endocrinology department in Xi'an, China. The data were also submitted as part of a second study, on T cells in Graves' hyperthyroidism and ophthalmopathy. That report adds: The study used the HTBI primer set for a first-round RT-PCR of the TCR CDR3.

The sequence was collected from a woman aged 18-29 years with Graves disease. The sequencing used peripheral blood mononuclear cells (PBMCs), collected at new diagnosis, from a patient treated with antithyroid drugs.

The CDR3 DNA reads TGTGCCATGCGCGGGGGGCCCATCGGGGAGCTGTTTTTT. Protein: CAMRGGPIGELFF. This chain uses TRBV6-1 with TRBJ2-2; 8 bases fit TRBD2. Germline CDR1 reads MNHNS; CDR2 reads SASEGT. V was clipped by 10 bases and J by 7 bases; unmatched bases: 8. CDR3 size: 13 residues.